This entry is about one T cell receptor beta chain. Its antigen is currently unknown. With the read ending 3 residues before the CDR3 end, the germline J gene is used to fill in that end. This entry belongs to a study of Tregs in tolerant kidney transplant recipients. Whole-study results and caveats: Nucleotide sequences could not be compared across some patients' samples due to primer changes. The small number of patients limits these findings pending further validation.

The CDR3 runs 17 residues. Trimming cost V 3 bases and J 4 bases; bases outside gene matches: 13. Germline V gives CDR1 DFQATT, CDR2 SNEGSKA (reference sequence). Related graft donors supplied nonmyeloablative bone marrow transplants, and mixed chimerism was transient. Unstimulated Tregs (CD4+CD25+CD127-) and CD4+CD25- non-Tregs were sorted from PBMCs. The table came from immunoSEQ multiplex PCR; TCRdb's copy has only in-frame clones and leaves some out. The sample spans approximately 2,600 clones; the ten largest clones claim 40% to 50%. The sequence was collected from a human patient who received a combined kidney and bone marrow transplant. Some T cells may arise from the graft donor. The specimen was CD8+ T cells from blood (PBMCs), collected 6 months after the transplant. V gene TRBV20-1 combines with J gene TRBJ2-7; 12 nucleotides line up with TRBD2. CDR3 DNA, as far as it was read: TGCAGTGCTAGCCCCTTAGCTCTAGCGGGAGGGTTATACGAG. This gives the protein CSASPLALAGGLYE. In full, the CDR3 is CSASPLALAGGLYEQYF.